The 18 T cell receptor beta chains below come from one sample, sequenced in a study of cytomegalovirus exposure and HLA in healthy donors. The PCR used 60 Vbeta and 13 Jbeta primers. Measured with immunoSEQ multiplex PCR; TCRdb has only the in-frame clones, and not every one. The repertoire consists of about 97,000 clones, with around 60% occurring once and the leading ten covering around 4.8%. The sample consisted of PBMCs. Every receptor here comes from a human donor in good health.

This clone was observed a handful of times. This chain links TRBV19 with TRBJ1-5, with unresolved D. In germline, CDR1 is LNHDA, CDR2 SQIVND (reference sequence). The CDR3 consists of 15 residues. With 3 bases removed from V and 0 bases from J, the gap between germline ends came to 9 bases. The CDR3 here is CASSIGGFSNQPQHF. For the CDR3, the DNA is TGTGCCAGTAGTATTGGTGGCTTTAGCAATCAGCCCCAGCATTTT.

Of note for this clone: Other DNA sequences in the same sample also yield this CDR3. The chain employs TRBV19 and TRBJ1-5; D might be TRBD1 (6 bases). Germline V gene sequence: CDR1 LNHDA, CDR2 SQIVND (reference sequence). Trimming took off 5 bases at V and 4 bases at J, with 6 bases between the two ends. This CDR3 has 12 residues. In DNA form, the CDR3 reads TGTGCCAGTAGTCAGGGGAATCAGCCCCAGCATTTT. Translating it yields CASSQGNQPQHF.

The J gene is TRBJ2-2, the V gene TRBV7-6; 8 nucleotides line up with TRBD1. After removal of 5 bases from V and 1 base from J, the junction contained 3 bases not matched to a gene. Germline values: CDR1 SGHVS, CDR2 FNYEAQ. This CDR3 spans 15 amino acids. The chain's CDR3 is CASSLDRVNTGELFF. CDR3 sequence (DNA): TGTGCCAGCAGCCTGGACAGGGTGAACACCGGGGAGCTGTTTTTT.

The rearrangement uses TRBV7-9 and TRBJ2-7; 7 positions agree with TRBD1. In germline, CDR1 is SEHNR, CDR2 FQNEAQ (reference sequence). CDR3 size: 16 residues. Trimming removed 4 bases from V and 1 base from J; junction bases left unmatched: 10. The CDR3 loop is CASSYTRRDRSYEQYF. CDR3 nucleotides: TGTGCCAGCAGCTACACCCGACGGGACAGATCCTACGAGCAGTACTTC.

J is TRBJ2-1 and V is TRBV27; 10 positions agree with TRBD1. Germline V gene data show CDR1 as MNHEY and CDR2 as SMNVEV (reference sequence). The V and J ends lost 3 bases and 5 bases, in that order; junction bases with no gene match: 4. The CDR3 has 15 amino acids. The CDR3 region is CASSFIGTGDNEQFF. Here the CDR3 DNA reads TGTGCCAGCAGTTTTATAGGGACAGGGGACAATGAGCAGTTCTTC.

This clone was observed a single time. The V gene is TRBV27, the J gene TRBJ2-1; TRBD2 aligns across 7 bases. With 10 bases clipped from V and 6 bases from J, the junction kept 9 bases outside the gene matches. The CDR3 runs to 13 residues. CDR1 is MNHEY, CDR2 SMNVEV, per germline (reference sequence). CDR3 sequence reads: CATRLASGNEQFF. Written as DNA, the CDR3 is TGTGCCACCAGGTTGGCTAGCGGCAATGAGCAGTTCTTC.

The gene calls are TRBV20-1 and TRBJ1-2, with a possible D match to TRBD1 (5 bases). V was trimmed by 7 bases and J by 7 bases, leaving 13 bases between them. CDR1 and CDR2 from the germline V gene are DFQATT and SNEGSKA (reference sequence). The CDR3 length is 11 residues. The CDR3 reads CSVESQGGYTF. Written as DNA, the CDR3 is TGCAGTGTTGAATCCCAGGGTGGCTACACCTTC.

The chain is built from TRBV30 and TRBJ1-2; 8 bases map to TRBD1. This CDR3 region has 15 residues. The ends lost 2 bases at V and 4 bases at J; junction bases unmatched: 9. Germline assignment: CDR1 GTSNPN and CDR2 SVGIG (reference sequence). The CDR3 DNA reads as TGTGCCTGGAGTCCAGACGGGACAGGAGGCTATGGCTACACCTTC. It codes for CAWSPDGTGGYGYTF. The variable domain in full, completed from reference TRBV30 and TRBJ1-2, reads SQTIHQWPATLVQPVGSPLSLECTVEGTSNPNLYWYRQAAGRGLQLLFYSVGIGQISSEVPQNLSASRPQDRQFILSSKKLLLSDSGFYLCAWSPDGTGGYGYTFGSGTRLTVV.

This chain connects TRBV30 to TRBJ2-6; D uncertain. Germline CDR1 reads GTSNPN; CDR2 reads SVGIG (reference sequence). The length of the CDR3 is 14 residues. V was cut by 0 bases and J by 1 base, with 4 bases left in between. CDR3 in DNA: TGTGCCTGGAGTGTCGGGTCTGGGGCCAACGTCCTGACTTTC. It yields the protein CAWSVGSGANVLTF.

This clone was counted between two and nine times. The chain uses TRBV5-4 and TRBJ2-5; TRBD2 might be the D (6 bases). Germline-derived CDR1 and CDR2 are SGHNT and YYREEE (reference sequence). Trimming cost V 4 bases and J 1 base, with 11 bases left between them. CDR3 length equals 14 residues. The CDR3 reads CASSTGLLQETQYF. CDR3 nucleotides: TGTGCCAGCAGCACTGGACTACTCCAAGAGACCCAGTACTTC.

The V call is TRBV10-2, the J call TRBJ2-7, with 9 bases aligning to TRBD2. V lost 2 bases to trimming and J lost 6 bases; unmatched junction nucleotides: 8. The CDR3 has 15 amino acids. Germline loops: CDR1 WSHSY, CDR2 SAAADI. CDR3 in DNA: TGCGCCAGCAGTGAGCGGTTGGCGGGAGGGCCCGAGCAGTACTTC. Translation: CASSERLAGGPEQYF.

The genes are TRBV18 and TRBJ1-2; D gene ambiguous. CDR1 and CDR2 (germline): KGHSH, LQKENI. This CDR3 region has 15 residues. The V end was cut by 3 bases, the J end by 0 bases, with 11 bases between. CDR3 amino acids: CASSPSFESNYGYTF. As DNA, the CDR3 is TGTGCCAGCTCACCTAGTTTCGAATCTAACTATGGCTACACCTTC.

This clone occurred a few times. This sequence joins TRBV9 and TRBJ1-1; D uncertain. This CDR3 is built from 15 residues. Looked up from germline, CDR1 is SGDLS and CDR2 is YYNGEE. The V end was cut by 2 bases, the J end by 4 bases, with 15 bases between. The CDR3 sequence is CASSVRDSGSTEAFF. CDR3 DNA sequence: TGTGCCAGCAGCGTGAGGGATTCGGGTAGCACTGAAGCTTTCTTT.

The CDR3 spells CASSDSRFVTDTQYF. The DNA for the CDR3 is TGCGCCAGCAGCGATTCGAGATTTGTCACAGATACGCAGTATTTT. The genes are TRBV4-1 and TRBJ2-3; D is unresolved. The CDR3 consists of 15 residues. The V end was cut by 5 bases, the J end by 2 bases, with 14 bases between. Germline V gene lookup returns CDR1 MGHRA and CDR2 YSYEKL.

The V and J genes are TRBV6-1 and TRBJ1-1; 9 bases are shared with TRBD1. The V and J ends lost 1 base and 4 bases, in that order; junction bases with no gene match: 13. The CDR3 contains 18 residues. From germline, CDR1 is MNHNS and CDR2 SASEGT. CDR3 DNA: TGTGCCAGCAGTGAAGGACAAACCCCCACAGGGGGCCCCACTGAAGCTTTCTTT. Its protein is CASSEGQTPTGGPTEAFF.

This rearrangement joins TRBV7-9 to TRBJ2-4; D possibly corresponds to TRBD2 (5 bases). The CDR3 length is 13 residues. Germline-derived CDR1 and CDR2 are SEHNR and FQNEAQ (reference sequence). Between the trimmed V and J ends, which lost 8 bases and 0 bases, there was a span of 8 bases. The CDR3 region is CASAGLAKNIQYF. The DNA of the CDR3 is TGTGCCAGCGCGGGCTTAGCCAAAAACATTCAGTACTTC.

V usage is TRBV6-6 and J usage is TRBJ2-3; perhaps TRBD2 as D (5 bases). CDR1 and CDR2 from the germline V gene are MNHNY and SVGAGI (reference sequence). V lost 4 bases and J lost 5, with 19 bases in between. The CDR3 is 16 amino acids. Here the CDR3 DNA reads TGTGCCAGCAGTTCGGGCCCTTACGCTCGGGGAGATACGCAGTATTTT. This sequence encodes CASSSGPYARGDTQYF.

The rearrangement links TRBV20-1 to TRBJ1-1; D gene ambiguous. This CDR3 region has 11 residues. Germline loops: CDR1 DFQATT, CDR2 SNEGSKA (reference sequence). Deletions cut 0 bases from V and 4 bases from J, with 3 bases between. CDR3: CSAREATEAFF. The CDR3 coding sequence is TGCAGTGCTAGAGAGGCCACTGAAGCTTTCTTT.